Sequencing of this T cell receptor (beta chain) was carried out in a study of tumor and adjacent non-tumor tissue in lung cancer. Study overall: Histology: 12 adenocarcinoma, a couple of squamous cell carcinoma, 1 small cell lung cancer. The patients, approximately 9 men and 5 or 6 women, were roughly 30 to 76 with stage I to III disease. About 4.17 million productive TCRbeta reads were obtained per sample on average.

On this clonotype: Its target is unknown. At one boundary the junction diverges from the germline segment, which might be a read error.

TCRbeta libraries were built with three rounds of nested PCR, modified from ARM-PCR. Using its own MiXCR run on the multiplex PCR reads, TCRdb lists one record per CDR3 protein. This table has fewer than 85,000 distinct CDR3 sequences, about three quarters appearing once. CDR3 size: 15 residues. Looked up from germline, CDR1 is MNHEY and CDR2 is SVGAGI. RNA was extracted from bulk tissue without any cell sorting. Findings and caveats of the study: Compared with tumor, normal lung showed significantly lower TCR diversity.

The V and J genes are TRBV6-5 and TRBJ2-1, with D tentatively TRBD2 (5 bases). This sequence originates from a woman aged 45-65 years with non-small cell lung cancer. Sequencing was done on a sample of lung tumor tissue. The CDR3 here is CASTSSGLVYNEQFF. The CDR3 DNA follows: TGCGCCAGCACCTCCTCGGGATTAGTTTACAATGAGCAGTTCTTC.